A single TCR beta chain is shown here with its context. The data belong to a study of blood T cell repertoires in COVID-19. Original analysis: Reference gene primer amplification yielded estimated nucleated cell counts. The repertoire was sequenced with immunoSEQ multiplex PCR; TCRdb's copy has only in-frame clones and lacks some. V, J and clone size are taken as reported in that table, and D and trimming were inferred from the DNA itself. Among about 160,000 clones listed, 85% to 95% were seen once. The CDR3 is 13 amino acids. The germline V gene encodes CDR1 GTSNPN and CDR2 SVGIG (reference sequence). V lost 0 bases and J 1 base, leaving 6 bases between the germline ends.

The sequenced sample was peripheral blood. The J gene is TRBJ1-1, the V gene TRBV30; D not certain. The receptor was derived from a woman between 50 and 59 years old with acute or convalescent COVID-19. The CDR3, as DNA: TGTGCCTGGAGTGTACGGGAGAACACTGAAGCTTTCTTT. This codes for CAWSVRENTEAFF. The full variable domain, its missing parts supplied by reference TRBV30 and TRBJ1-1, is SQTIHQWPATLVQPVGSPLSLECTVEGTSNPNLYWYRQAAGRGLQLLFYSVGIGQISSEVPQNLSASRPQDRQFILSSKKLLLSDSGFYLCAWSVRENTEAFFGQGTRLTVV.